Listed below are T cell receptor beta chains from one sample, sequenced in a study of cytomegalovirus exposure and HLA in healthy donors. Profiling relied on immunoSEQ multiplex PCR, and the TCRdb table lists in-frame clones only, not all of them. The table shows about 160,000 clones, with around 80% occurring only once. The sample consisted of PBMCs. The receptors come from a male donor in good health and CMV-seropositive. Each CDR3 is given with its conserved first and last residue. D genes are given only for firm matches. For some rows the clone size is stated as once, few or many, or as a class when expanded; others skip it.

size: once; D: TRBD2; J: TRBJ2-7; V: TRBV7-9; DNA: TGTGCCAGCACCCCTAGCGGGAGCGACGAGCAGTACTTC; CDR3: CASTPSGSDEQYF
size: few; D: TRBD2; J: TRBJ2-7; V: TRBV28; DNA: TGTGCCAGCAGCCCCAGCTTCGGGGGGATTACCTACGAGCAGTACTTC; CDR3: CASSPSFGGITYEQYF
size: -; D: -; J: TRBJ1-4; V: TRBV4-1; DNA: TGCGCCAGCAGCCGACAGAACCGAGATGAAAAACTGTTTTTT; CDR3: CASSRQNRDEKLFF
size: -; D: TRBD1; J: TRBJ2-2; V: TRBV7-9; DNA: TGTGCCAGCAGCTTCTCCGTGAAGGGGGCTGACACCGGGGAGCTGTTTTTT; CDR3: CASSFSVKGADTGELFF
size: -; D: TRBD1; J: TRBJ1-1; V: TRBV5-4; DNA: TGTGCCAGCAGCCAAAAGACAGGGATGAACACTGAAGCTTTCTTT; CDR3: CASSQKTGMNTEAFF
size: -; D: TRBD1; J: TRBJ2-7; V: TRBV28; DNA: TGTGCCAGCAGTTTACAGGGGGCGACCTACGAGCAGTACTTC; CDR3: CASSLQGATYEQYF
size: -; D: -; J: TRBJ1-1; V: TRBV13; DNA: TGTGCCAGTCGTATATCGGGGGGGAACACTGAAGCTTTCTTT; CDR3: CASRISGGNTEAFF
size: -; D: -; J: TRBJ2-3; V: TRBV5-1; DNA: TGCGCCAGCAGCTTGCTTCCCGGGAGTTTGGGCACAGATACGCAGTATTTT; CDR3: CASSLLPGSLGTDTQYF
size: -; D: -; J: TRBJ1-1; V: TRBV11-2; DNA: TGTGCCAGCACCCCTGGGGGGGCCTTGAGCACTGAAGCTTTCTTT; CDR3: CASTPGGALSTEAFF
size: -; D: -; J: TRBJ1-5; V: TRBV27; DNA: TGTGCCAGCAGTACACTCCCGGGGAGCAATCAGCCCCAGCATTTT; CDR3: CASSTLPGSNQPQHF
size: few; D: TRBD1; J: TRBJ2-3; V: TRBV18; DNA: TGTGCCAGCTCACCGCGACAACCGGACAGGGCAGATACGCAGTATTTT; CDR3: CASSPRQPDRADTQYF
size: -; D: TRBD2; J: TRBJ2-1; V: TRBV5-6; DNA: TGTGCCAGCAGCGAGGGACTAGCGGGAGGGATATACAATGAGCAGTTCTTC; CDR3: CASSEGLAGGIYNEQFF
size: few; D: TRBD2; J: TRBJ2-2; V: TRBV6-5; DNA: TGTGCCAGCACCAGACTAGCGGGAGAGGCCGGGGAGCTGTTTTTT; CDR3: CASTRLAGEAGELFF
size: -; D: -; J: TRBJ2-7; V: TRBV27; DNA: TGTGCCAGCAGAAGGGGGAGCTCCTACGAGCAGTACTTC; CDR3: CASRRGSSYEQYF
size: -; D: -; J: TRBJ2-3; V: TRBV2; DNA: TGTGCCAGCAGTCCGGATACGCAGTATTTT; CDR3: CASSPDTQYF
size: -; D: -; J: TRBJ2-1; V: TRBV7-3; DNA: TGTGCCAGCAGCTTAACACAGGGTTACAATGAGCAGTTCTTC; CDR3: CASSLTQGYNEQFF
size: -; D: -; J: TRBJ2-7; V: TRBV2; DNA: TGTGCCAGCGAGGCGGGACTCAACGAGCAGTACTTC; CDR3: CASEAGLNEQYF
size: -; D: TRBD1; J: TRBJ1-5; V: TRBV7-8; DNA: TGTGCCAGCAGCTCGGGGACAGAGAATCAGCCCCAGCATTTT; CDR3: CASSSGTENQPQHF
size: few; D: -; J: TRBJ1-2; V: TRBV6-1; DNA: TGTGCCAGTATGTCACAGGAGAATGGCTACACCTTC; CDR3: CASMSQENGYTF
size: -; D: -; J: TRBJ2-1; V: TRBV27; DNA: TGTGCCAGCAGTTCGCCCGCGGCGGGAAAAAATGAGCAGTTCTTC; CDR3: CASSSPAAGKNEQFF
size: -; D: -; J: TRBJ1-2; V: TRBV2; DNA: TGTGCCAGCACCCCGACGGGCTATGGCTACACCTTC; CDR3: CASTPTGYGYTF
size: few; D: TRBD1; J: TRBJ2-4; V: TRBV19; DNA: TGTGCCAGTACCCCCCCAAGGGACAGGGGACGACTAGCCAAAAACATTCAGTACTTC; CDR3: CASTPPRDRGRLAKNIQYF
size: -; D: TRBD2; J: TRBJ2-7; V: TRBV7-9; DNA: TGTGCCAGCAGCTCCCCCCGGGCGGGAGCCTACGAGCAGTACTTC; CDR3: CASSSPRAGAYEQYF
size: -; D: -; J: TRBJ2-3; V: TRBV15; DNA: TGTGTCACCAGCAGAGAGGACTTGGCGGTTACGCAGTATTTT; CDR3: CVTSREDLAVTQYF
size: -; D: -; J: TRBJ2-3; V: TRBV25-1; DNA: TGTGCCAGCAGTGAATGGGGGGACGGCGACACAGATACGCAGTATTTT; CDR3: CASSEWGDGDTDTQYF
size: -; D: TRBD1; J: TRBJ2-2; V: TRBV10-3; DNA: TGTGCCATCAGTGAAAGGGACAGGGCATTAGGCACCGGGGAGCTGTTTTTT; CDR3: CAISERDRALGTGELFF